One TCR beta chain is described in this entry. The data originate from a study of blood T cell repertoires in COVID-19. Study information: Some COVID-19 samples were acute and others convalescent; all came from the United States, Italy and Spain. Sample material is recorded as cDNA or gDNA derived from T cells, B-cell-depleted T cells, or PBMCs.

The authors' processing: Counts of nucleated cells, estimated from reference gene primer amplification, were obtained. The method was immunoSEQ multiplex PCR; TCRdb's version includes in-frame clones alone and lacks a portion of them. The V and J calls and clone size come from that table; D and trimming were worked out from the DNA. Of roughly 190,000 clones listed, 80% to 85% were seen once; the top ten hold approximately 2.6%. Sequencing input: peripheral blood. This sequence originates from a human donor with acute or convalescent COVID-19. The donor label of this sample is uncertain.

CDR3 nucleotide sequence: TGTGCCAGCAGCTCCCGACAGGGGGCTTCAGATACGCAGTATTTT. This gives the protein CASSSRQGASDTQYF. The chain has TRBV7-9 and TRBJ2-3; 10 bases match TRBD1. J lost 4 bases, V lost 4 bases, and 5 bases had no gene match. Per the germline V gene, CDR1 is SEHNR and CDR2 is FQNEAQ (reference sequence). The CDR3 runs 15 residues.